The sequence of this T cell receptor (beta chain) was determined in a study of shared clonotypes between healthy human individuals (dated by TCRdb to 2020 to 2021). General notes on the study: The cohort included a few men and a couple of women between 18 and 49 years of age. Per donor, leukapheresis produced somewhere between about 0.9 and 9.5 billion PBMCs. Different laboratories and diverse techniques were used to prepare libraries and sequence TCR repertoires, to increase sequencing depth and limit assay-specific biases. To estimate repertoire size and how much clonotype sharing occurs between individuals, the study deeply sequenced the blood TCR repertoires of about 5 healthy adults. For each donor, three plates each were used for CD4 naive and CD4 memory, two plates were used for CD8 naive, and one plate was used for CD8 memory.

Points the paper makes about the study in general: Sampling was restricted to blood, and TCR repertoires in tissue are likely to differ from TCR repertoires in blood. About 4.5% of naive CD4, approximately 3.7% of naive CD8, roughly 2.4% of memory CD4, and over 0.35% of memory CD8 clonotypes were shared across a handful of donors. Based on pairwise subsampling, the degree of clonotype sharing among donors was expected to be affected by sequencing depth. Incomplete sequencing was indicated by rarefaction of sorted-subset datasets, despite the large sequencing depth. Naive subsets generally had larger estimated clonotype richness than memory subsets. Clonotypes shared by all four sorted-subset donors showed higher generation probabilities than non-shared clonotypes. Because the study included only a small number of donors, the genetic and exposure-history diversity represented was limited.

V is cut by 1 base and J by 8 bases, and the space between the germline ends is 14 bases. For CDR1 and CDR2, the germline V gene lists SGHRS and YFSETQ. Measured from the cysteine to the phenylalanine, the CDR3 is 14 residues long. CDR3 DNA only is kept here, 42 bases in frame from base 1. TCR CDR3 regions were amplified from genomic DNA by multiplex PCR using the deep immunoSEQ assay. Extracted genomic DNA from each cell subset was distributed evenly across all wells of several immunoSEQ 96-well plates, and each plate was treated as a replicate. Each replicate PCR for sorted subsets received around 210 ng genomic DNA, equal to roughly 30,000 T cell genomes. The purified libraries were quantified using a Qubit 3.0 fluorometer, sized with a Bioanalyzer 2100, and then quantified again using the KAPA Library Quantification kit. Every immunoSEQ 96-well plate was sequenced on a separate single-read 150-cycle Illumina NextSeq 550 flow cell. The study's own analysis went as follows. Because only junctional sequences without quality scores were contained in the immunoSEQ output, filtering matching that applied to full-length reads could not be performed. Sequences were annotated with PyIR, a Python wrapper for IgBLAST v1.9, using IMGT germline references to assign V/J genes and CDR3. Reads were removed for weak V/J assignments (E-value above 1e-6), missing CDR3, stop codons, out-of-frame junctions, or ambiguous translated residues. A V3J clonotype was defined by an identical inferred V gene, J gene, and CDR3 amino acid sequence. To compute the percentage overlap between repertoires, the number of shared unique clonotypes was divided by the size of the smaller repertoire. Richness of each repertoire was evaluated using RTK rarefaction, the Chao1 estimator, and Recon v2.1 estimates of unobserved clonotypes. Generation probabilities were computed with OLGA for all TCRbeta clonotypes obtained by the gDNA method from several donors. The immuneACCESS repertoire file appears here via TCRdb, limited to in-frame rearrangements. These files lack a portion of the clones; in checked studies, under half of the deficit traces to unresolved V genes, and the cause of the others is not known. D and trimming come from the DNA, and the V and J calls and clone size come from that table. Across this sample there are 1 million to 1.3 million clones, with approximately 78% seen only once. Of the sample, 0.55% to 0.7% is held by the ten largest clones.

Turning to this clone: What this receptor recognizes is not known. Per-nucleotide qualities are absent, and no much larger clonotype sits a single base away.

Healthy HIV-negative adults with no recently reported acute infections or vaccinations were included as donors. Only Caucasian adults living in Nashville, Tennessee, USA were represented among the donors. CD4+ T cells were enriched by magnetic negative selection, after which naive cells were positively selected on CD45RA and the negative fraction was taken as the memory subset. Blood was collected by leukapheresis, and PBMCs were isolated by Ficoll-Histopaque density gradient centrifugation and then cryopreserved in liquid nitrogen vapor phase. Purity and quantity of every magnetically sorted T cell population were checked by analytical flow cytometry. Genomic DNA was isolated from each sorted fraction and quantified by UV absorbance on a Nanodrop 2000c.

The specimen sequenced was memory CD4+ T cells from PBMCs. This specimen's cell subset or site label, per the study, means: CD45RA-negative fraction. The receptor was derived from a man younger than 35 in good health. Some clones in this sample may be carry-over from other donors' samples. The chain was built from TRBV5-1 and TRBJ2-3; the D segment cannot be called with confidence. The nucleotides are TGCGCCAGCAGCTTGAGACCCCCTCACTCTACGCAGTATTTT. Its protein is CASSLRPPHSTQYF.